These T cell receptor beta chains were read from a single sample in a study of cytotoxic CD8 clonotypes in ibrutinib-treated CLL. Libraries were prepared by immunoSEQ multiplex PCR; TCRdb keeps only in-frame clonotypes and omits some of them. The repertoire holds about 74,000 clones, with around 84% as singletons. Source: PBMCs, taken at disease progression, from a patient treated with ibrutinib. All receptors derive from a human donor with chronic lymphocytic leukemia. Each CDR3 is given with its conserved first and last residue. The order of the fields is clone size, V gene, D gene, J gene, CDR3 protein, CDR3 DNA. The D gene is left open where the match is weak. The size field is filled for only some rows; it gives once, few, many or a size class.

.,TRBV29-1,.,TRBJ2-6,CSVALSGANVLTF,TGCAGCGTTGCACTTTCTGGGGCCAACGTCCTGACTTTC
.,TRBV7-3,.,TRBJ2-3,CASSFSSTDTQYF,TGTGCCAGCAGCTTCAGTAGCACAGATACGCAGTATTTT
few,TRBV7-6,.,TRBJ2-2,CASSFAQGSTGELFF,TGTGCCAGCAGCTTTGCCCAGGGGTCTACCGGGGAGCTGTTTTTT
few,TRBV5-1,.,TRBJ2-7,CASSLVGTNYEQYF,TGCGCCAGCAGCTTGGTTGGGACCAACTACGAGCAGTACTTC
.,TRBV28,.,TRBJ1-2,CASSPSGQGVYGYTF,TGTGCCAGCAGCCCTTCCGGCCAAGGAGTCTATGGCTACACCTTC
few,TRBV10-2,.,TRBJ2-7,CASSENTFYEQYF,TGCGCCAGCAGTGAGAACACCTTCTACGAGCAGTACTTC
.,TRBV7-2,.,TRBJ1-4,CASSQNRYPTNEKLFF,TGTGCCAGCAGCCAAAACAGATATCCAACTAATGAAAAACTGTTTTTT
.,TRBV6-1,.,TRBJ1-3,CASSDQGSRSGNTIYF,TGTGCCAGCAGTGACCAGGGGAGTCGCTCTGGAAACACCATATATTTT
.,TRBV18,.,TRBJ2-1,CASSPRRRGNEQFF,TGTGCCAGCTCACCTCGGCGGAGGGGCAATGAGCAGTTCTTC
once,TRBV5-1,.,TRBJ2-3,CASSKDTADTQYF,TGCGCCAGCAGCAAAGACACCGCAGATACGCAGTATTTT
.,TRBV5-1,TRBD2,TRBJ2-7,CASSLRLAGGSYEQYF,TGCGCCAGCAGCTTGCGGCTAGCGGGAGGTAGTTACGAGCAGTACTTC
once,TRBV6-5,.,TRBJ2-7,CASSSRDTTYEQYF,TGTGCCAGCAGTAGCCGGGACACCACCTACGAGCAGTACTTC
once,TRBV7-2,.,TRBJ2-3,CASSLGATDTQYF,TGTGCCAGCAGCTTAGGTGCAACAGATACGCAGTATTTT
.,TRBV2,TRBD2,TRBJ2-7,CASSASGNSYEQYF,TGTGCCAGCAGTGCTAGCGGGAATAGTTACGAGCAGTACTTC